The 3 T cell receptor beta chains presented below share a single source sample, sequenced in a study of blood T cell repertoires in COVID-19 (dated by TCRdb to 2020 to 2022). Library preparation was by the immunoSEQ multiplex PCR assay. The source is immuneACCESS, and TCRdb retained only in-frame sequences with V and J called. Part of the clones is not carried over; for the studies checked, unresolved V genes explain less than half of this, and the remainder is unexplained. Within this sample are hundreds of thousands of clones, with 90% of them counted one time only. The ten largest clones take up 3.5% to 4.5% of the sample. Sequenced material: PBMCs or T cells enriched from blood (not recorded which). These receptors were obtained from a woman aged 18-35 years with acute COVID-19.

The chain combines TRBV6-5 with TRBJ2-7; the match to TRBD2 covers 8 bases. This CDR3 has 13 residues. V trimming: 6 bases; J trimming: 4 bases; junction bases outside the gene matches: 5. Per the germline V gene, CDR1 is MNHEY and CDR2 is SVGAGI. The CDR3 loop reads CASRPSGGYEQYF. The CDR3 DNA reads TGTGCCAGCAGACCTTCGGGGGGGTACGAGCAGTACTTC.

The V call is TRBV5-1, the J call TRBJ1-1; 8 bases fit TRBD1. CDR3 size: 13 residues. Germline CDR1 SGHRS, CDR2 YFSETQ. Trimming cost V 7 bases and J 7 bases; bases outside gene matches: 9. CDR3 DNA sequence: TGCGCCAGCTCATACAGGGGGGACCTTGAAGCTTTCTTT. It encodes CASSYRGDLEAFF.

The chain combines TRBV30 with TRBJ2-3; 7 positions match TRBD1. After removal of 2 bases from V and 3 bases from J, the junction contained 8 bases not matched to a gene. Germline CDR1 is GTSNPN and CDR2 is SVGIG (reference sequence). CDR3 size: 15 residues. CDR3 DNA sequence: TGTGCCTGGAGTCTAGGGGGCTATGGTACAGATACGCAGTATTTT. Protein sequence: CAWSLGGYGTDTQYF.